This T cell receptor (beta chain) was captured by sequencing in a study of T cells in women clearing cervical HPV infection. The overall study: Case blood was drawn when the lesion was first found; control blood after infection became undetectable. For cases, blood was sampled a median around 150 days after lesion detection, interquartile range about 90 to 200 days.

This table comes from immunoSEQ multiplex PCR, and its TCRdb copy is limited to in-frame clones, with some not included. Across around 39,000 clones, the top ten clones capture 6% to 6.5% of the sample. V gave up 2 bases and J gave up 3 bases; unmatched junction bases: 12. Germline CDR1 MNHNS, CDR2 SASEGT. This CDR3 has 17 amino acids. Its frequency marks this clone as medium-sized. Its cognate antigen is unknown. The read terminates 3 residues before the CDR3 end, so the remaining end is supplied by the germline J gene. Other DNA sequences in this sample translate to the same CDR3. Findings of the study overall: Controls had more TRBV6-7 (approximately 0.15%) than cases (approximately 0.11%). CIN3+ cases had significantly higher TCR repertoire richness than controls, but evenness did not differ.

The receptor comes from a woman aged 18 to 69 with a cervical HPV16 infection that either progressed to CIN3+ or cleared (not recorded which). Sequenced: blood buffy coat. The genes are TRBV6-1 and TRBJ2-5; 7 positions match TRBD2. CDR3 in amino acids: CASSEYPPRSGEETQYF. The sequenced CDR3 bases are TGTGCCAGCAGTGAATATCCCCCCAGGAGCGGGGAAGAGACC.